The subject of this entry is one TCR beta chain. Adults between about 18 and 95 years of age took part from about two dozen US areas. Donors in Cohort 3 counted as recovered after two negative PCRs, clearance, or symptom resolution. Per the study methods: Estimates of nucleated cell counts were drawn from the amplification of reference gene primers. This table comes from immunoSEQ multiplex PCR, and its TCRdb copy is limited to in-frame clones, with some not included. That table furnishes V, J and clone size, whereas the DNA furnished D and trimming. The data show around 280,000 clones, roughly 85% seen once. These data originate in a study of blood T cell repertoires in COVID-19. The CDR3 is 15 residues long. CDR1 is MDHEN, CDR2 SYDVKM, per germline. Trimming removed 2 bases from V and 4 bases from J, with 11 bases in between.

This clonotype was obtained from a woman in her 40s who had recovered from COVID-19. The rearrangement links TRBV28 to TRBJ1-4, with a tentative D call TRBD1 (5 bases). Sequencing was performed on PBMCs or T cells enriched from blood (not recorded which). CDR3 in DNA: TGTGCCAGCAGTTTAGGCGGGGGACTTAATGAAAAACTGTTTTTT. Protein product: CASSLGGGLNEKLFF.